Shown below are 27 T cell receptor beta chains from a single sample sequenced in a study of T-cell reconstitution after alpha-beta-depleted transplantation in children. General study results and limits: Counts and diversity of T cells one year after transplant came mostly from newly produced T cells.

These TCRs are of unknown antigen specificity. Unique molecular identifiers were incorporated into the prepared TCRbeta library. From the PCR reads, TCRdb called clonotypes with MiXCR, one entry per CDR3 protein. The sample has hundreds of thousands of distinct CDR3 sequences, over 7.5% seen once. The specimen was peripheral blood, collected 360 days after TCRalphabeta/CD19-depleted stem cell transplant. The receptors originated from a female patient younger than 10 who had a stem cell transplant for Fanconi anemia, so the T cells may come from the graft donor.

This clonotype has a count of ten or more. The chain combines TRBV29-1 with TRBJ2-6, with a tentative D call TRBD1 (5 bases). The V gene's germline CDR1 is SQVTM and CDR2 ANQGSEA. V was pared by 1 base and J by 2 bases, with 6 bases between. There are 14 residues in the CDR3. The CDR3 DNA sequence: TGCAGCGTTGAAGGGGGCGCTGGGGCCAACGTCCTGACTTTC. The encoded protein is CSVEGGAGANVLTF.

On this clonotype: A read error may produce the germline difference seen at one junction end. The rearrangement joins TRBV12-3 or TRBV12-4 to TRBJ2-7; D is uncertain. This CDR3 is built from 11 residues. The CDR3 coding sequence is TGTGCCAGCTGTTTAGGTAGCGAGCAGTACTTC. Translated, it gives CASCLGSEQYF.

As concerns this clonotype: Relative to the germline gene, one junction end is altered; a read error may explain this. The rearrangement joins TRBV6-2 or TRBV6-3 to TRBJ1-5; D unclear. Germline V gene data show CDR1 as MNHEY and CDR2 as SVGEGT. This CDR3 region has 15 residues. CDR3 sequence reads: CASAMHGVGNQPQNF. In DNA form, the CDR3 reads TGTGCCAGCGCAATGCATGGGGTGGGCAATCAGCCCCAGAATTTT.

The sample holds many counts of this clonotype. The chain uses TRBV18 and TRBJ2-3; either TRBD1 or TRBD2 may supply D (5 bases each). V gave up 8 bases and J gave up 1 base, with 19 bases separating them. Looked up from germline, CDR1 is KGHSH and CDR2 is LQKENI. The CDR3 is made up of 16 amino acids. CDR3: CASHHLVKGRTDTQYF. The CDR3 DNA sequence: TGTGCCAGCCACCACCTTGTGAAGGGACGCACAGATACGCAGTATTTT.

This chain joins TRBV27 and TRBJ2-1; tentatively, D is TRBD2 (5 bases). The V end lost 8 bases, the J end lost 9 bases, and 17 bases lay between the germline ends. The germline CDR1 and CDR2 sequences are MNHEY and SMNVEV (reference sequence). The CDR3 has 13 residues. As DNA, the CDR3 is TGTGCCAGCGGACCGGACTTTCCAGGTGAGCAGTTCTTC. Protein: CASGPDFPGEQFF.

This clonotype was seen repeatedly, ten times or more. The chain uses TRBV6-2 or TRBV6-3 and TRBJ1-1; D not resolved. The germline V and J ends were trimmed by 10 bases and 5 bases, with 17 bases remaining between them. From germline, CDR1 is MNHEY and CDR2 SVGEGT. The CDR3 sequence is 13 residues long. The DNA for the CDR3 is TGTGCCACCAAAGAGGAGGGAAGGACTGAAGCTTTCTTT. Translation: CATKEEGRTEAFF.

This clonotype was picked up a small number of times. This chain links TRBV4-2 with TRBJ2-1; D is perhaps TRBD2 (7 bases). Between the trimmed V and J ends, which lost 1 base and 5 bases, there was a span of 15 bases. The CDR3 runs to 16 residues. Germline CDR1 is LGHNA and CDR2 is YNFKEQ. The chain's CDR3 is CASSQAGGRRDNEQFF. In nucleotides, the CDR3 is TGTGCCAGCAGCCAAGCGGGGGGCCGGAGGGACAATGAGCAGTTCTTC.

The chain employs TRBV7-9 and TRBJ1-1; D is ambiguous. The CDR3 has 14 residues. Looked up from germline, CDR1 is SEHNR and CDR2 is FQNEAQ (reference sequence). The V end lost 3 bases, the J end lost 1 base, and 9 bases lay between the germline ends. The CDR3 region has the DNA TGTGCCAGCAGCTTCGGACGGACGAACACTGAAGCTTTCTTT. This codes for CASSFGRTNTEAFF.

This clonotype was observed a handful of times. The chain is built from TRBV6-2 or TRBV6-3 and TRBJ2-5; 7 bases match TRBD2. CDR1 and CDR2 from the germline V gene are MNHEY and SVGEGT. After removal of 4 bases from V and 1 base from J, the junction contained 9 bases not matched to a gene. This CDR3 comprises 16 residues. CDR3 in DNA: TGTGCCAGCAGTTCGGGACTAACCTCCCCCCAAGAGACCCAGTACTTC. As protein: CASSSGLTSPQETQYF.

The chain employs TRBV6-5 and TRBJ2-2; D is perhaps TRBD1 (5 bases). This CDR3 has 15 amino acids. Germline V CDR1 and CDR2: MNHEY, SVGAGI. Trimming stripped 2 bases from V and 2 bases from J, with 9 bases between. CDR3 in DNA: TGTGCCAGCAGTTACGGGGCCTCAAACACCGGGGAGCTGTTTTTT. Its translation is CASSYGASNTGELFF.

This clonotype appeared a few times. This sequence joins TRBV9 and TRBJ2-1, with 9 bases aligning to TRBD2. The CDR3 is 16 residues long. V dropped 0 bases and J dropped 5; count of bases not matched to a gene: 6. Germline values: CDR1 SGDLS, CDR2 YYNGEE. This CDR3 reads CASSVEVAGAHNEQFF. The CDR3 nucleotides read TGTGCCAGCAGCGTAGAAGTAGCGGGGGCCCACAATGAGCAGTTCTTC.

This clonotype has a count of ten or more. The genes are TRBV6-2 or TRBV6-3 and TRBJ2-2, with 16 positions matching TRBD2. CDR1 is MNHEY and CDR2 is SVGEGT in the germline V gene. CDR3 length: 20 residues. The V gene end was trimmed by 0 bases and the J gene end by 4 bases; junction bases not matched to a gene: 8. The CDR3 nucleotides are TGTGCCAGCAGTTACTCGTCGGGACTAGCGGGGGGGATTCTCACCGGGGAGCTGTTTTTT. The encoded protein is CASSYSSGLAGGILTGELFF.

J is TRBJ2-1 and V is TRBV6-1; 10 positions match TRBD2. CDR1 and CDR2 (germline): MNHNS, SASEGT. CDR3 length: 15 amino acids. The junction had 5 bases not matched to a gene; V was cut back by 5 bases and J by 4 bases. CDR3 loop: CASSKERGGYNEQFF. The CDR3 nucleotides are TGTGCCAGCAGTAAAGAGCGGGGGGGATACAATGAGCAGTTCTTC.

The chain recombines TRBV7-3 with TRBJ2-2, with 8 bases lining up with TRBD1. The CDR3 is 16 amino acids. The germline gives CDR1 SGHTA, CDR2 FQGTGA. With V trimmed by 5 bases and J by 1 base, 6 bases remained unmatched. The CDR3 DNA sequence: TGTGCCAGCAGCATCGGACAGGGACAGAACACCGGGGAGCTGTTTTTT. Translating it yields CASSIGQGQNTGELFF.

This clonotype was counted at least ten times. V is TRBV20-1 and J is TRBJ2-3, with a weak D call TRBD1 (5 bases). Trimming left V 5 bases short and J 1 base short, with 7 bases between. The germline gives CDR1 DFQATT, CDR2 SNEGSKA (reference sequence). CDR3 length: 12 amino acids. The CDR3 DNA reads TGCAGTGCTGAACAGGGCACAGATACGCAGTATTTT. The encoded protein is CSAEQGTDTQYF.

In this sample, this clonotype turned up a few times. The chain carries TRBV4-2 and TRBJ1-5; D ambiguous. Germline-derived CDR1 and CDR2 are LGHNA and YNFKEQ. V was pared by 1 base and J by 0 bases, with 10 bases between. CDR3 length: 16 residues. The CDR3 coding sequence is TGTGCCAGCAGCCAAGGGGCGGGATCTAGCAATCAGCCCCAGCATTTT. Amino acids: CASSQGAGSSNQPQHF.

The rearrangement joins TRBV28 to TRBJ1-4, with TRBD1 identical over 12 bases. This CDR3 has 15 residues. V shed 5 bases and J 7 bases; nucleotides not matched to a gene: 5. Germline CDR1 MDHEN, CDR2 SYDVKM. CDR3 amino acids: CASSPPGQGAEKLFF. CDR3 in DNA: TGTGCCAGCAGTCCCCCGGGACAGGGGGCTGAAAAACTGTTTTTT.

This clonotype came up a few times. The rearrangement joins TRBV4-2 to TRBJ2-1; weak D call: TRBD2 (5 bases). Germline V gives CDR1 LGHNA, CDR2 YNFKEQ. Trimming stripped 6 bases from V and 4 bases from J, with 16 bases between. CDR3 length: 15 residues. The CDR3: CASRKRAQVYNEQFF. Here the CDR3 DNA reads TGTGCCAGCAGAAAGAGGGCTCAAGTTTACAATGAGCAGTTCTTC.

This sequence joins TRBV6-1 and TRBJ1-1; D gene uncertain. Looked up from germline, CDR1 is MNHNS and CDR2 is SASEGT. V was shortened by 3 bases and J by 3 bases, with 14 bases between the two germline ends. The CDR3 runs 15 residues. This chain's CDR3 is CASSEFQAADTEAFF. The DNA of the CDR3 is TGTGCCAGCAGTGAGTTCCAAGCCGCGGACACTGAAGCTTTCTTT.

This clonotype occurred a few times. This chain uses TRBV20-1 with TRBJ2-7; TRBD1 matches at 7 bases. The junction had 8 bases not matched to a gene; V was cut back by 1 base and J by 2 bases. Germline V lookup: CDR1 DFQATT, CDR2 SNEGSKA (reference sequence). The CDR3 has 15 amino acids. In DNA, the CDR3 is TGCAGTGCTAGAGTTCCCGGGACAGAAACCTACGAGCAGTACGTC. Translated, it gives CSARVPGTETYEQYV.

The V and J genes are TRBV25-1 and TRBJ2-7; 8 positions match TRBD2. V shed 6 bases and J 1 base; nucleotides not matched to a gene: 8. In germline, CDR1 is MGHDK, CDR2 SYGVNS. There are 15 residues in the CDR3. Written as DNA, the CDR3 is TGTGCCAGCAGGCCCTCAGCGGGGGAATCCTACGAGCAGTACTTC. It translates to CASRPSAGESYEQYF.

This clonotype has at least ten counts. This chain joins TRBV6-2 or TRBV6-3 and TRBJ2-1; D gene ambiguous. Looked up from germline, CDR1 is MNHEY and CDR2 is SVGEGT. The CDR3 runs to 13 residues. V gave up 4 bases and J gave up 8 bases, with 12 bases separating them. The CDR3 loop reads CASSFSVPDEQFF. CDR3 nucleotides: TGTGCCAGCAGTTTTTCCGTCCCGGATGAGCAGTTCTTC.

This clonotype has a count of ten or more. CDR3 loop: CGTRSQGTWGGEQYF. For the CDR3, the DNA is TGTGGCACACGGTCTCAGGGGACCTGGGGTGGCGAGCAGTACTTC. The rearrangement links TRBV27 to TRBJ2-7; weak D call: TRBD1 (6 bases). CDR3 length: 15 residues. Germline loops: CDR1 MNHEY, CDR2 SMNVEV (reference sequence).

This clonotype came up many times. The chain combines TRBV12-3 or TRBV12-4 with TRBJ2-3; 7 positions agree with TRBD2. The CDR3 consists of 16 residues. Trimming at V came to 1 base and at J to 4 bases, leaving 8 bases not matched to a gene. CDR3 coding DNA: TGTGCCAGCAGTTTAGGGCGGGAGTTCGTACCAGATACGCAGTATTTT. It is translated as CASSLGREFVPDTQYF.

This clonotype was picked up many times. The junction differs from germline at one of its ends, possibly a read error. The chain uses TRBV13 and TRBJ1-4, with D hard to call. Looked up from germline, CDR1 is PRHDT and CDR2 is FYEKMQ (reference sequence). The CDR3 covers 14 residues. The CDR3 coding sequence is TGTGCCAGCACCTTACGACGGACGAATGAAAAACTGTTTTTT. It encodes CASTLRRTNEKLFF.

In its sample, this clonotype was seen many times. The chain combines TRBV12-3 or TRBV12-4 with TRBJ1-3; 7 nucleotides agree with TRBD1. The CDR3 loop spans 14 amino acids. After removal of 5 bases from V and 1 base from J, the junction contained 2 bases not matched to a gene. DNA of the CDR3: TGTGCCAGCAGTCCGGGACAGTCTGGAAACACCATATATTTT. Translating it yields CASSPGQSGNTIYF.

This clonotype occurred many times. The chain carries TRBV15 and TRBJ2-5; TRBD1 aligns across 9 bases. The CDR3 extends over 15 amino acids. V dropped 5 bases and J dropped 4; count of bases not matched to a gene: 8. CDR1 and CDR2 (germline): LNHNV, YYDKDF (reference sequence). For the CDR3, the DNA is TGTGCCACCAGCCCGACAGGGGGTACTGGAGAGACCCAGTACTTC. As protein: CATSPTGGTGETQYF. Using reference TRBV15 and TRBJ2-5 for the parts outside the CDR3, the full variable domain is DAMVIQNPRYQVTQFGKPVTLSCSQTLNHNVMYWYQQKSSQAPKLLFHYYDKDFNNEADTPDNFQSRRPNTSFCFLDIRSPGLGDTAMYLCATSPTGGTGETQYFGPGTRLLVL.